The source of this T cell receptor beta chain is a study of T cells and Merkel cell carcinoma outcomes. Study-wide findings and caveats: Reportedly, T-cell repertoire with density predicts Merkel cell carcinoma outcomes.

Turning to this clone: The target antigen is unknown.

Profiled with immunoSEQ multiplex PCR; TCRdb holds only in-frame clones, not every one. The sample shows about 1,300 clones, approximately 90% of them seen only once. The CDR3 contains 16 residues. In germline, CDR1 is SNHLY, CDR2 FYNNEI. J lost 7 bases, V lost 6 bases, and 12 bases had no gene match. The receptor was isolated from a human donor with Merkel cell carcinoma. The chain joins TRBV2 to TRBJ2-1, with 10 nucleotides matching TRBD1. The specimen sequenced was tumor tissue from Merkel cell carcinoma. The CDR3 nucleotides read TGTGCCAGCAGCGAGCTGACAGGGGGCGCACGGAATGAGCAGTTCTTC. It specifies CASSELTGGARNEQFF.